The subject of this entry is one T cell receptor (beta chain). What this receptor recognizes is not known. No base-level quality is on record; no much larger clone is a single base apart. Systemically healthy Caucasian individuals from Russia, approximately 39 in total and aged 6 to 90 years, were included as donors. Each donor gave ten milliliters of peripheral blood, collected into EDTA-treated Vacutainer tubes. Ficoll-Paque density-gradient centrifugation was used to isolate PBMCs, with at least 7 million per sample. Total RNA, at least 5 micrograms per sample, was extracted from PBMCs with Trizol reagent. For every donor, flow cytometry on a PBMC aliquot measured the percentage of naive CD45RAhigh/CD27high T cells. The record originates from a study of blood T cells in healthy people across ages (dated by TCRdb to 2014 to 2015). Background on the whole study: Template switching captured roughly one uniquely barcoded TCR beta cDNA molecule per two T cells in model experiments. The study measured age-related changes in TCR beta repertoire diversity using deep sequencing normalized with unique cDNA molecular identifiers. Donors were grouped into four age groups: young (average approximately 15 years), middle-aged (about 38), aged (approximately 58) and long-lived (about 82). For two donors (one aged 18 to 30 and one aged 80 or older), the study analyzed two additional independent replicas of 1 million unique cDNA reads from the same blood draw. Paper-wide results and their limitations: A strong correlation was found between observed TCR beta diversity and the percentage of naive T cells measured by flow cytometry. Bulk unsorted PBMC profiling prevented conclusive comparison of naive and antigen-experienced compartments. Compared with the aged group, more naive CD4+ T cells, fewer expanded clones and increased TCR diversity were shown by the long-lived group, suggesting age selection. Because the CMV infection status of the donors was unknown, age-related changes in expanded clonotypes may potentially have been confounded. As age increased, observed TCR beta diversity per million T cells dropped in a roughly linear way, and a significant reduction was already evident by age around 41. Estimates of total diversity based on one million sequenced T cells were considered lower bounds and underestimates.

Receptors were amplified or captured by 5' RACE. Instrument on record: Illumina HiSeq 2500. A second PCR of roughly 7 to 11 cycles was performed with a sample-barcoded 5' primer and a J-beta primer mix. Each TCR beta cDNA molecule received a unique molecular identifier from a template-switch 5' adaptor carrying 12 random nucleotides. At least 2.5 million CDR3-containing paired-end reads were obtained from each sample. All of the RNA was converted into first-strand cDNA using the Mint cDNA synthesis kit, with a TRBC-specific oligonucleotide serving as the primer. All cDNA was treated with uracil-DNA glycosylase and then went through a first 18-cycle PCR with the universal primers M1SS and BC2_uni_R. Under the source paper's analysis protocol: For normalization, 1 million high-quality reads, each with a distinct molecular identifier, were randomly selected from each sample. Reads sharing molecular identifiers were discarded rather than binned into consensus sequences. MiTCR, run with a Q25 quality threshold and the strictest error-elimination algorithm, handled CDR3 identification, clonotype clustering and error correction. Lower-bound total TCR beta diversity was estimated with a nonparametric unseen species model using Euler transformation. The raw public data were reprocessed by TCRdb itself: fastp quality trimming at Q25, MiXCR clonotype calling, in-frame beta chains only. CDR3 protein sequences are deduplicated, and each keeps its most common genes and DNA. What appears here as the V and J calls and clone size reflects TCRdb's work, not the paper's. Present in this sample are roughly 560,000 distinct CDR3 sequences, around 24% of which were seen just once. The top ten clones comprise approximately 8.7% of the sample.

The CDR3 starts with the cysteine, ends with the phenylalanine, and has 15 residues. The retained sequence is limited to the CDR3, 45 bases, with the frame set at the first base. V is cut by 3 bases and J by 0 bases, and the space between the germline ends is 11 bases. CDR1 and CDR2 are read off the germline V gene as SGHTA and FQGNSA. In addition, the sample was reused for a study of T cells of mothers and their children. The second study, in turn, reports: Nine systemically healthy Caucasian individuals served as donors, namely three mothers together with their six children. cDNA synthesis consumed the entire amount of extracted RNA, loaded at around 1.4 ug RNA in each 15 ul reaction. In the second PCR, the M1S primer introduced both the sample barcodes and 2-4 random nucleotides. Over 10 million TCR beta CDR3 reads came from each mother, compared with millions of reads from each child. Thymic selection shapes the output of TCR recombination in a similar way in related and unrelated pairs, and inherited differences have a minor effect. Normalized repertoire overlap was always slightly but never significantly higher in related than unrelated mother-child pairs. No persistent microchimeric T cell clones were found, with a detection sensitivity of 85 to 100 clones per million clonotypes. To look for features that set related mother-child pairs apart from unrelated individuals, the researchers ran deep NGS to compare the TCR beta repertoires of mothers and children. The mean age was about 37 +/- 4 years for the mothers and approximately 11 +/- 4 years for the children. After adapter ligation was performed with NEBNext reagents, the libraries were sequenced on an Illumina HiSeq 2000 with 100+100 nt paired-end reads. To prevent cross-contamination, the mother and child libraries were prepared a month apart and were sequenced in separate runs. Each donor had between about 500,000 and 2,100,000 distinct TCR beta clonotypes identified. Naive TCR beta clonotypes were estimated from low-frequency clonotypes matched to each donor's FACS-determined naive share, without sorting.

The chain uses TRBV7-2 and TRBJ2-5; the D gene cannot be resolved beyond TRBD1 or TRBD2, each matching 5 bases. This sequence was found in a boy aged 10-17 years in good health. The sample was blood. The DNA is as follows: TGTGCCAGCAGCTTCACGGGGACGTACCAAGAGACCCAGTACTTC. The resulting protein is CASSFTGTYQETQYF.